Shown below are 26 T cell receptor beta chains from a single sample sequenced in a study of cytomegalovirus exposure and HLA in healthy donors. The PCR used 60 Vbeta and 13 Jbeta primers. Generated by immunoSEQ multiplex PCR, the TCRdb table keeps only in-frame clones and is missing some. The table includes roughly 190,000 clones, approximately 77% detected once. The specimen was PBMCs. The source of these receptors is a man between 35 and 55 years old in good health and CMV-seropositive.

This chain links TRBV10-3 with TRBJ2-3; TRBD2 matches 9 bases. Trimming cost V 10 bases and J 6 bases; bases outside gene matches: 8. CDR3 size: 13 residues. Germline-derived CDR1 and CDR2 are ENHRY and SYGVKD. The CDR3 loop reads CATTGREGDTQYF. CDR3 DNA sequence: TGTGCCACCACAGGGCGGGAGGGGGATACGCAGTATTTT.

The V call is TRBV19, the J call TRBJ2-7, with 11 bases identical to TRBD2. The J segment lost 2 bases and the V segment lost 6 bases, leaving 12 bases of the junction unmatched. The CDR3 covers 17 residues. The germline V gene encodes CDR1 LNHDA and CDR2 SQIVND (reference sequence). CDR3 loop: CASRKGTSGTAAYEQYF. The DNA for the CDR3 is TGTGCCAGTAGGAAAGGGACTAGCGGAACAGCTGCCTACGAGCAGTACTTC.

The V call is TRBV30, the J call TRBJ2-7; the match to TRBD2 covers 8 bases. The CDR3 extends over 15 amino acids. Unmatched junction bases numbered 10, after V lost 3 bases and J lost 3 bases. Germline V gene data show CDR1 as GTSNPN and CDR2 as SVGIG (reference sequence). The CDR3 loop is CAWRPPGGGNYEQYF. The CDR3 DNA follows: TGTGCCTGGAGGCCCCCCGGGGGGGGGAACTACGAGCAGTACTTC.

The chain combines TRBV23-1 with TRBJ2-5; perhaps TRBD1 as D (5 bases). TRBV23-1 is annotated as an ORF whose role is uncertain. This CDR3 region has 16 residues. The V and J ends lost 5 bases and 2 bases respectively, with 18 bases between them. The CDR3 DNA reads TGCGCCAGCAGTTTCAACGGACATATCCAACAAGAGACCCAGTACTTC. It encodes CASSFNGHIQQETQYF.

Notes on this clone: This sample includes further DNA sequences coding for the same CDR3. The genes are TRBV6-5 and TRBJ1-1; 9 bases line up with TRBD1. CDR1 MNHEY and CDR2 SVGAGI come from the germline V gene. The CDR3 runs to 14 residues. V gave up 4 bases and J gave up 5 bases; unmatched junction bases: 5. The CDR3 protein is CASSSQGARTEAFF. The CDR3 nucleotides read TGTGCCAGCAGTTCACAGGGGGCGCGGACTGAAGCTTTCTTT.

The rearrangement uses TRBV7-3 and TRBJ2-5; TRBD2 matches at 14 bases. The length of the CDR3 is 15 residues. V trimming: 5 bases; J trimming: 7 bases; junction bases outside the gene matches: 6. Germline CDR1 reads SGHTA; CDR2 reads FQGTGA. Written as DNA, the CDR3 is TGTGCCAGCAGCCCCGGGACTAGCGGGAGTGGGACCCAGTACTTC. Protein product: CASSPGTSGSGTQYF.

The rearrangement uses TRBV13 and TRBJ1-5; 8 positions match TRBD1. Trimming at V came to 5 bases and at J to 3 bases, leaving 3 bases not matched to a gene. CDR3 length: 14 amino acids. The germline CDR1 and CDR2 sequences are PRHDT and FYEKMQ (reference sequence). For the CDR3, the DNA is TGTGCCAGCAGCGGGACAGGCCCCAATCAGCCCCAGCATTTT. This encodes CASSGTGPNQPQHF.

The table lists this clone with a count of one. V and J are TRBV7-3 and TRBJ1-6; 9 positions agree with TRBD1. This CDR3 comprises 14 residues. J lost 7 bases, V lost 5 bases, and 3 bases had no gene match. Germline V gives CDR1 SGHTA, CDR2 FQGTGA. CDR3: CASSAGTGNSPLHF. In DNA, the CDR3 is TGTGCCAGCAGCGCAGGGACAGGGAATTCACCCCTCCACTTT.

V and J are TRBV5-1 and TRBJ1-4, with TRBD1 matching over 7 bases. Germline CDR1 reads SGHRS; CDR2 reads YFSETQ. The V segment lost 2 bases and the J segment 3 bases; nucleotides outside the gene matches: 1. The length of the CDR3 is 14 residues. CDR3 sequence (DNA): TGCGCCAGCAGCTTCCAGGGGGCTAATGAAAAACTGTTTTTT. It yields the protein CASSFQGANEKLFF.

The chain links TRBV5-1 to TRBJ2-1; TRBD1 matches at 7 bases. The trim removed 4 bases at V and 6 bases at J, leaving 7 bases unmatched. This CDR3 spans 14 amino acids. The germline V gene encodes CDR1 SGHRS and CDR2 YFSETQ. The CDR3 sequence: CASSPWDRTNEQFF. CDR3 sequence (DNA): TGCGCCAGCAGCCCCTGGGACAGAACCAATGAGCAGTTCTTC. The entire variable domain, with the rest obtained from reference TRBV5-1 and TRBJ2-1, is as follows: KAGVTQTPRYLIKTRGQQVTLSCSPISGHRSVSWYQQTPGQGLQFLFEYFSETQRNKGNFPGRFSGRQFSNSRSEMNVSTLELGDSALYLCASSPWDRTNEQFFGPGTRLTVL.

This sequence joins TRBV9 and TRBJ2-5, with 8 bases that match TRBD1. The CDR3 is made up of 15 amino acids. V shed 3 bases, J shed 1 base, and the junction held 5 bases outside the gene matches. Germline assignment: CDR1 SGDLS and CDR2 YYNGEE. The CDR3, as DNA: TGTGCCAGCAGCGGGACAGGGACTGTCCAAGAGACCCAGTACTTC. This codes for CASSGTGTVQETQYF.

The chain links TRBV5-6 to TRBJ2-2; D is unresolved. Germline values: CDR1 SGHDT, CDR2 YYEEEE. The CDR3 consists of 16 residues. Trimming pared 0 bases from V and 7 bases from J, leaving 16 bases between. The CDR3 loop reads CASSLVTAMGYGELFF. The CDR3 DNA reads TGTGCCAGCAGCTTGGTTACCGCCATGGGCTACGGGGAGCTGTTTTTT.

V usage is TRBV6-6 and J usage is TRBJ1-1; D is undetermined. CDR1 and CDR2 (germline): MNHNY, SVGAGI (reference sequence). The CDR3 extends over 16 amino acids. Trimming cost V 1 base and J 0 bases, with 12 bases left between them. This CDR3 reads CASSYWNRHMNTEAFF. The CDR3 coding sequence is TGTGCCAGCAGTTACTGGAACAGACACATGAACACTGAAGCTTTCTTT.

The rearrangement uses TRBV5-6 and TRBJ2-7, with 7 bases matching TRBD1. The germline V gene has CDR1 SGHDT and CDR2 YYEEEE. This CDR3 comprises 15 residues. Trimming removed 2 bases from V and 2 bases from J; junction bases left unmatched: 7. The CDR3 coding sequence is TGTGCCAGCAGCTTAGGCGGACAGGCTACCTACGAGCAGTACTTC. This codes for CASSLGGQATYEQYF.

This clone was recorded a few times. The genes are TRBV4-3 and TRBJ2-7, with a tentative D call TRBD2 (5 bases). CDR1 LGHNA and CDR2 YSLEER come from the germline V gene. V was cut by 0 bases and J by 7 bases, with 16 bases left in between. This CDR3 comprises 15 residues. The CDR3 here is CASSQDFGGRREQYF. Written as DNA, the CDR3 is TGCGCCAGCAGCCAAGATTTTGGCGGACGGAGGGAGCAGTACTTC.

V gene TRBV9 combines with J gene TRBJ1-2, with TRBD1 matching over 7 bases. Unmatched junction bases numbered 15, after V lost 4 bases and J lost 0 bases. Germline values: CDR1 SGDLS, CDR2 YYNGEE. The CDR3 runs to 18 residues. DNA for the CDR3: TGTGCCAGCAGCTTTGGACAGGACCAACTTAGGACTAACTATGGCTACACCTTC. This sequence encodes CASSFGQDQLRTNYGYTF.

The CDR3 spells CASSLGQGPSYEQYF. As DNA, the CDR3 is TGTGCCAGCAGCTTAGGACAGGGACCCTCCTACGAGCAGTACTTC. The chain couples TRBV11-3 to TRBJ2-7, with 7 bases lining up with TRBD1. V lost 1 base, J lost 0 bases, and 3 bases stayed unmatched. The CDR3 covers 15 residues. Germline V gene data show CDR1 as SGHNT and CDR2 as YENEEA.

This sequence joins TRBV10-1 and TRBJ1-1; 8 bases are a match to TRBD1. Germline V CDR1 and CDR2: WNHNN, SYGVQD (reference sequence). The CDR3 runs to 15 residues. J was trimmed by 2 bases and V by 3 bases; bases with no gene match: 5. CDR3 residues: CASSDRGRDNTEAFF. CDR3 DNA: TGCGCCAGCAGTGACAGGGGGCGAGATAACACTGAAGCTTTCTTT.

This chain links TRBV5-1 with TRBJ2-7; TRBD2 might be the D (6 bases). Germline-derived CDR1 and CDR2 are SGHRS and YFSETQ. The length of the CDR3 is 15 residues. V lost 3 bases and J lost 3, with 16 bases in between. This CDR3 reads CASSSARGNNYEQYF. Here the CDR3 DNA reads TGCGCCAGCAGCTCAGCACGGGGGAATAACTACGAGCAGTACTTC.

This clone is a singleton in its sample. This chain uses TRBV2 with TRBJ2-5; 8 bases are a match to TRBD1. This CDR3 has 15 residues. Trimming took 2 bases from V and 4 from J; bases not matched to a gene: 6. The germline gives CDR1 SNHLY, CDR2 FYNNEI. The CDR3: CASSERPGGRETQYF. In DNA, the CDR3 is TGTGCCAGCAGTGAACGGCCAGGGGGCCGAGAGACCCAGTACTTC.

The V call is TRBV6-4, the J call TRBJ2-7, with 8 bases matching TRBD2. V lost 4 bases to trimming and J lost 0 bases; unmatched junction nucleotides: 20. The CDR3 extends over 20 amino acids. Germline lookup yields CDR1 MRHNA and CDR2 SNTAGT. CDR3 nucleotide sequence: TGTGCCAGCAGTGCCCACCCTAGCGGGTACCTTTCCTTGTGCTCCTACGAGCAGTACTTC. Residues: CASSAHPSGYLSLCSYEQYF.

CDR3 DNA sequence: TGTGCCAGCAGCTTCAGGCCCAACACTGAAGCTTTCTTT. Its translation: CASSFRPNTEAFF. The J gene is TRBJ1-1, the V gene TRBV13; D is ambiguous. In germline, CDR1 is PRHDT, CDR2 FYEKMQ (reference sequence). Trimming left V 3 bases short and J 2 bases short, with 7 bases between. The CDR3 contains 13 residues.

The rearrangement uses TRBV6-5 and TRBJ1-5; no clear D gene. Germline CDR1 and CDR2: MNHEY and SVGAGI. V lost 5 bases and J lost 3, with 14 bases in between. This CDR3 contains 15 residues. CDR3 loop: CASSAPGSSNQPQHF. CDR3 sequence (DNA): TGTGCCAGCAGTGCCCCCGGGTCCTCCAATCAGCCCCAGCATTTT.

The chain carries TRBV7-9 and TRBJ1-3, with TRBD1 as a possible D gene (5 bases). The CDR3 length is 14 residues. Deletions cut 5 bases from V and 3 bases from J, with 11 bases between. The germline CDR1 and CDR2 sequences are SEHNR and FQNEAQ (reference sequence). In DNA form, the CDR3 reads TGTGCCAGCAGCCTGGACATGGATGGAAACACCATATATTTT. Translated, it gives CASSLDMDGNTIYF.

The chain recombines TRBV5-1 with TRBJ2-5, with 7 bases lining up with TRBD1. Germline V gene sequence: CDR1 SGHRS, CDR2 YFSETQ. The CDR3 extends over 14 amino acids. After removal of 6 bases from V and 3 bases from J, the junction contained 8 bases not matched to a gene. CDR3 loop: CASKWDSLEETQYF. CDR3 nucleotide sequence: TGCGCCAGCAAATGGGACAGCCTAGAAGAGACCCAGTACTTC.

The rearrangement joins TRBV27 to TRBJ1-5, with a weak D call TRBD1 (6 bases). V lost 2 bases and J lost 7, with 9 bases in between. There are 13 residues in the CDR3. Germline-derived CDR1 and CDR2 are MNHEY and SMNVEV (reference sequence). The CDR3 sequence is CASSLIRGQPQHF. The CDR3, as DNA: TGTGCCAGCAGTTTAATCAGGGGACAGCCCCAGCATTTT.